These T cell receptor beta chains were read from a single sample in a study of blood T cells in healthy people across ages. Each CDR3 protein is one row after TCRdb ran MiXCR on the 5' RACE reads. This sample carries approximately 900,000 distinct CDR3 sequences, around 46% of them seen once, and the ten largest clones take roughly an eighth. Sequencing was carried out using blood. All receptors derive from a man aged 30 to 39 in good health. Both conserved end residues are part of each CDR3. The D gene is left open where the match is weak. For some rows the clone size is stated as once, few or many, or as a class when expanded; others skip it.

.	TRBD1	TRBV4-1	TRBJ1-1	CASSQGDRVLVLNTEAFF	TGCGCCAGCAGCCAAGGGGACAGGGTACTCGTTCTGAACACTGAAGCTTTCTTT
.	TRBD2	TRBV4-2	TRBJ2-1	CASSQVRSGGDNEQFF	TGTGCCAGCAGCCAAGTCAGGAGCGGGGGGGACAATGAGCAGTTCTTC
.	TRBD1	TRBV4-3	TRBJ2-1	CASSRKGATEQFF	TGCGCCAGCAGCCGAAAGGGGGCTACGGAGCAGTTCTTC
few	.	TRBV12-3/TRBV12-4	TRBJ2-7	CASSLARRGYEQYF	TGTGCCAGCAGTTTAGCCCGTCGGGGATACGAGCAGTACTTC
.	.	TRBV27	TRBJ1-1	CASSPQLMNTEAFF	TGTGCCAGCAGTCCCCAGCTCATGAACACTGAAGCTTTCTTT
few	TRBD1	TRBV5-5	TRBJ2-7	CASSLGRGLYEQYF	TGTGCCAGCAGCTTGGGCAGGGGGCTCTACGAGCAGTACTTC
.	.	TRBV30	TRBJ1-5	CAWSGAGNSNQPQHF	TGTGCCTGGAGTGGGGCGGGAAATAGCAATCAGCCCCAGCATTTT
.	.	TRBV5-1	TRBJ1-5	CASRDTDNQPQHF	TGCGCCAGCCGGGACACTGACAATCAGCCCCAGCATTTT
.	.	TRBV3-1	TRBJ2-1	CASSPPRGSSYNEQFF	TGTGCCAGCAGCCCACCCAGAGGGAGCTCCTACAATGAGCAGTTCTTC
.	.	TRBV6-5	TRBJ2-2	CASSYRGGELFF	TGTGCCAGCAGTTACCGTGGAGGGGAGCTGTTTTTT
.	.	TRBV3-1	TRBJ2-7	CASSQYLLGEQYF	TGTGCCAGCAGCCAGTATCTACTCGGCGAGCAGTACTTC
few	TRBD1	TRBV6-2/TRBV6-3	TRBJ2-7	CASTRTGGFDEQYF	TGTGCCAGCACCAGGACAGGGGGCTTCGACGAGCAGTACTTC
.	.	TRBV6-1	TRBJ1-6	CASSLIGSEEAPLHF	TGTGCCAGCAGTCTTATAGGGTCGGAGGAGGCACCCCTCCACTTT
.	.	TRBV4-2	TRBJ2-3	CASSLTGTGIISTDTQYF	TGTGCCAGCAGCCTCACCGGGACGGGAATCATAAGCACAGATACGCAGTATTTT
.	.	TRBV18	TRBJ2-7	CASSPLVRLKLAEQYF	TGTGCCAGCTCCCCTCTCGTAAGGTTAAAACTGGCCGAGCAGTACTTC
few	TRBD2	TRBV20-1	TRBJ2-1	CSARNGGGAFYNEQFF	TGCAGTGCTAGGAACGGCGGGGGGGCCTTCTACAATGAGCAGTTCTTC
.	.	TRBV6-5	TRBJ1-1	CASSYDVQGNTEAFF	TGTGCCAGCAGTTACGATGTACAGGGAAACACTGAAGCTTTCTTT
.	TRBD1	TRBV6-5	TRBJ2-4	CASRTGGSVNIQYF	TGTGCCAGCAGGACAGGGGGCTCAGTAAACATTCAGTACTTC
many	.	TRBV10-3	TRBJ2-7	CAISASVEQYF	TGTGCCATCAGTGCGTCTGTCGAGCAGTACTTC
.	TRBD2	TRBV6-1	TRBJ2-3	CASKASGGADTQYF	TGTGCCAGCAAGGCTAGCGGGGGGGCAGATACGCAGTATTTT
few	TRBD2	TRBV20-1	TRBJ2-1	CSALAGGRRNEQFF	TGCAGTGCGCTAGCGGGGGGGCGTCGCAATGAGCAGTTCTTC
.	TRBD1	TRBV6-6	TRBJ2-3	CASSLGQTKTDTQYF	TGTGCCAGCAGCTTGGGACAGACGAAAACAGATACGCAGTATTTT